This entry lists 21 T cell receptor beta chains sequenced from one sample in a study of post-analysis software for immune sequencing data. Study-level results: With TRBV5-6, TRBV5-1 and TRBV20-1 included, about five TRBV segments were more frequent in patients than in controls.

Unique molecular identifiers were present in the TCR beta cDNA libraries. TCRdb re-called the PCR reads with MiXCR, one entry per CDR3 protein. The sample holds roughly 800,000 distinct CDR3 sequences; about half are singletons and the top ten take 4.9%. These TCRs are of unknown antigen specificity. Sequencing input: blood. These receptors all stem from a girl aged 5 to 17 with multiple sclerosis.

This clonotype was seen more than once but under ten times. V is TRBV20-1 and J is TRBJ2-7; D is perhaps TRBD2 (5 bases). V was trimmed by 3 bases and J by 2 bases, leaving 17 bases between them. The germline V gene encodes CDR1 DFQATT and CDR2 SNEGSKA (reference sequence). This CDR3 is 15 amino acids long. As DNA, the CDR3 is TGCAGTGCTAGGCTGACTAACCCCGAGGCCTACGAGCAGTACTTC. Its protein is CSARLTNPEAYEQYF.

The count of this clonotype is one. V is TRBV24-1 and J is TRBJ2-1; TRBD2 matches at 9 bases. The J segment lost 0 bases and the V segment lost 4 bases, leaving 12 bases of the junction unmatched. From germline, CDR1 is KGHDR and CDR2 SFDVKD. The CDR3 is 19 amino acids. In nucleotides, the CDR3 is TGTGCCACCAGTGACTCCGGGACTAGCCGCCGGAGCTCCTACAATGAGCAGTTCTTC. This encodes CATSDSGTSRRSSYNEQFF.

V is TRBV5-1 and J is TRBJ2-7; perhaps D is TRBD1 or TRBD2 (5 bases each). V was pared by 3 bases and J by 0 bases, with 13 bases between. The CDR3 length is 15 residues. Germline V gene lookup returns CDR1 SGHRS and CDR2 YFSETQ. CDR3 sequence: CASSSGPAYSYEQYF. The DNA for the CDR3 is TGCGCCAGCAGCTCGGGACCCGCATACTCCTACGAGCAGTACTTC. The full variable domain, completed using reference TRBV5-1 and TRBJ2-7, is KAGVTQTPRYLIKTRGQQVTLSCSPISGHRSVSWYQQTPGQGLQFLFEYFSETQRNKGNFPGRFSGRQFSNSRSEMNVSTLELGDSALYLCASSSGPAYSYEQYFGPGTRLTVT.

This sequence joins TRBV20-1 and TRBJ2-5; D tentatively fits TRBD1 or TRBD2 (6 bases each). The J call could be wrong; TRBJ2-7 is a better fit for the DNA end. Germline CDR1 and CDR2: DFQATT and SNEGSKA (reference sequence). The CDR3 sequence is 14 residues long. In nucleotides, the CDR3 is TGCAGTGCTAGTTTTGGGGGGCCATCCCTCGAGCAGTACTTC. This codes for CSASFGGPSLEQYF.

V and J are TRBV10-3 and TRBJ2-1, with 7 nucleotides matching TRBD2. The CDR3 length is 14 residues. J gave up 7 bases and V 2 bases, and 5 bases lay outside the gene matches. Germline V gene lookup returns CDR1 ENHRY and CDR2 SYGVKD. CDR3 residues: CAISETGAGNEQFF. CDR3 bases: TGTGCCATCAGTGAGACGGGAGCGGGGAATGAGCAGTTCTTC.

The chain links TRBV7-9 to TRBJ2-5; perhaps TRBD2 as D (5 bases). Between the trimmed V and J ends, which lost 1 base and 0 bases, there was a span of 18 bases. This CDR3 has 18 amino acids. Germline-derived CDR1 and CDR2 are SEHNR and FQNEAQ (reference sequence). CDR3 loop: CASSLEEVTSSYQETQYF. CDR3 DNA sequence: TGTGCCAGCAGCTTAGAGGAGGTAACTTCCTCGTACCAAGAGACCCAGTACTTC.

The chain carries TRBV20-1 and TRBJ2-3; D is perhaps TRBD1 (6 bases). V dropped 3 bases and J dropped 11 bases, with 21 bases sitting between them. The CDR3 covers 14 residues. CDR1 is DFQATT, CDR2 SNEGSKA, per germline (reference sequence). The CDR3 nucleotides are TGCAGTGCTAGTTTCCAGGACAGCAGTGAGGGGCAGTATTTT. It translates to CSASFQDSSEGQYF.

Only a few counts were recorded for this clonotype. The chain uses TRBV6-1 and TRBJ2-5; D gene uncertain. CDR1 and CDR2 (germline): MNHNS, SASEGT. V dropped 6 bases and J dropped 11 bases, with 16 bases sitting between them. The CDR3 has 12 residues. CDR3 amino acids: CASRTNAPQQYF. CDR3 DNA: TGTGCCAGCAGGACCAACGCACCCCAGCAGTACTTC.

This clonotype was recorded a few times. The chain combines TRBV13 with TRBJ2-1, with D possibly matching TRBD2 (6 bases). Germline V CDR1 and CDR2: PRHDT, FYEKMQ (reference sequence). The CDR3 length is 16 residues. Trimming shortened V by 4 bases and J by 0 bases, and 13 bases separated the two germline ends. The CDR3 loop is CASSSSGESSYNEQFF. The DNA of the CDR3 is TGTGCCAGCAGCTCCTCGGGGGAAAGCTCCTACAATGAGCAGTTCTTC.

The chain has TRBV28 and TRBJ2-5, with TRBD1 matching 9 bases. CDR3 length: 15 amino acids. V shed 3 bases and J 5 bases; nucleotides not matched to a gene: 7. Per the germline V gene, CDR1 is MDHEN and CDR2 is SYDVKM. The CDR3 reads CASSLPGTGLETQYF. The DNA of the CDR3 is TGTGCCAGCAGTTTGCCCGGGACAGGGCTGGAGACCCAGTACTTC.

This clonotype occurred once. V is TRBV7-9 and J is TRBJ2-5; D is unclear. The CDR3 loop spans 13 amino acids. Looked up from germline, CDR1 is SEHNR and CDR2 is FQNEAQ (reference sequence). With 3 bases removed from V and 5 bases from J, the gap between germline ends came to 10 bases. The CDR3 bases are TGTGCCAGCAGCTTCTGGGGTCAGGAGACCCAGTACTTC. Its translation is CASSFWGQETQYF.

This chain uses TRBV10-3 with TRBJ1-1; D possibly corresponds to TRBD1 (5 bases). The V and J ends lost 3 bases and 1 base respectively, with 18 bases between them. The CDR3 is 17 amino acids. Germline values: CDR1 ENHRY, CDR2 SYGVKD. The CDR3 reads CAISDFQGGTGNTEAFF. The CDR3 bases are TGTGCCATCAGTGATTTCCAAGGAGGGACGGGGAACACTGAAGCTTTCTTT.

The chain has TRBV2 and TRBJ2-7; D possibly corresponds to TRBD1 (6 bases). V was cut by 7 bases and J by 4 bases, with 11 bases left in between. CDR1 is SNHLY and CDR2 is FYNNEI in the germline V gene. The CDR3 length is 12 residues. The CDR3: CASNLRGYEQYF. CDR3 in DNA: TGTGCCAGCAATTTAAGGGGGTACGAGCAGTACTTC.

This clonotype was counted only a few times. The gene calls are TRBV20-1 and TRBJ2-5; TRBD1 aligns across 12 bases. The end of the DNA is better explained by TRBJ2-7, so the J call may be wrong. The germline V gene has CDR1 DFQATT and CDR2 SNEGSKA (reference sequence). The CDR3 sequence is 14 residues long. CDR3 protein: CSAAPGQGAYEQYF. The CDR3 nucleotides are TGCAGTGCAGCTCCGGGACAGGGGGCTTACGAGCAGTACTTC.

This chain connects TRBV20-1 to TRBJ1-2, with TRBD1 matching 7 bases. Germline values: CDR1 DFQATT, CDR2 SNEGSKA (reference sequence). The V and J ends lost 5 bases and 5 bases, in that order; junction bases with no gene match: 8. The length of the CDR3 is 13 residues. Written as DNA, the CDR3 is TGCAGTGCTGGAACCGACAGGGTTTATGGCTACACCTTC. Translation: CSAGTDRVYGYTF.

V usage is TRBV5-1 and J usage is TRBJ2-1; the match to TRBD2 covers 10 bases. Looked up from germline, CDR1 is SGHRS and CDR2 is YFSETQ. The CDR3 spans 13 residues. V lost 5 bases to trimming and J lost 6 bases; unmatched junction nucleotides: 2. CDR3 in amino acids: CASRGTSVNEQFF. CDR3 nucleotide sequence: TGCGCCAGCAGAGGGACTAGCGTCAATGAGCAGTTCTTC.

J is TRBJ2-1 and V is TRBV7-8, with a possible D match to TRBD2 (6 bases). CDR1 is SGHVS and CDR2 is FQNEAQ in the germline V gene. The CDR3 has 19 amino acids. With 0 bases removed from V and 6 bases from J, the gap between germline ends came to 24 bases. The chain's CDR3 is CASSLAGFGDSRPPNEQFF. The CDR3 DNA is TGTGCCAGCAGCTTAGCCGGGTTCGGGGACTCTAGACCCCCCAATGAGCAGTTCTTC.

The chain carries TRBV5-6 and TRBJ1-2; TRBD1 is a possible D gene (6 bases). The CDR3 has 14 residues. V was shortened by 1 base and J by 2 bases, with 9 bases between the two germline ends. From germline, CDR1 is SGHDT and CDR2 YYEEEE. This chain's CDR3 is CASSLYDRNYGYTF. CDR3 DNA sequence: TGTGCCAGCAGCTTGTATGACAGGAACTATGGCTACACCTTC. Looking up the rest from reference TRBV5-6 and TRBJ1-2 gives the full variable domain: DAGVTQSPTHLIKTRGQQVTLRCSPKSGHDTVSWYQQALGQGPQFIFQYYEEEERQRGNFPDRFSGHQFPNYSSELNVNALLLGDSALYLCASSLYDRNYGYTFGSGTRLTVV.

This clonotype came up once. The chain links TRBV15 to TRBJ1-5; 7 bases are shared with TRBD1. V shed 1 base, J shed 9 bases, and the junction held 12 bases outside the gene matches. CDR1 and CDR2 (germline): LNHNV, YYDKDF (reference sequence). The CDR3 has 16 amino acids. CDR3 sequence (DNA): TGTGCCACCAGCAGAGGGCCGAACAGGGGACGCGGGCCCCAGCATTTT. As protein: CATSRGPNRGRGPQHF.

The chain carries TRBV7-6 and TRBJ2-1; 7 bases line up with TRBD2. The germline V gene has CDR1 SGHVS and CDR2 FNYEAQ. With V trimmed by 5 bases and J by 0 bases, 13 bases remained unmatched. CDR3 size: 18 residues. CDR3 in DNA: TGTGCCAGCAGCCAAAACCGCGGGAGACCAAGCTCCTACAATGAGCAGTTCTTC. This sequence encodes CASSQNRGRPSSYNEQFF.

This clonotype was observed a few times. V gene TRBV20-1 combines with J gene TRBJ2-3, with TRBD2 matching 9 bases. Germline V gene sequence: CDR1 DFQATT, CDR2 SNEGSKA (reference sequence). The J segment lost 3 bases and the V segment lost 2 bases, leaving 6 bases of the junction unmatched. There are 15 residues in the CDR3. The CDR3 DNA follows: TGCAGTGCTAGACCTCCGGGACTAGCAACAGATACGCAGTATTTT. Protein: CSARPPGLATDTQYF.